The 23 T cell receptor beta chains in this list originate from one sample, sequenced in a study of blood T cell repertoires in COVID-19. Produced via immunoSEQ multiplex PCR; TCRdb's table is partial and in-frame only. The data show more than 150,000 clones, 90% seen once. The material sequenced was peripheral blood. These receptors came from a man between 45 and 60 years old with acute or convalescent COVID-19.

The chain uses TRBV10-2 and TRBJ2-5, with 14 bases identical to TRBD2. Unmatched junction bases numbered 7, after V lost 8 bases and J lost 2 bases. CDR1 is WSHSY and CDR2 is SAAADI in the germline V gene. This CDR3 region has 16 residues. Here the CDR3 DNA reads TGCGCCAGCGGACTAGCGGGGGGAACTTTTCAAGAGACCCAGTACTTC. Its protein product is CASGLAGGTFQETQYF.

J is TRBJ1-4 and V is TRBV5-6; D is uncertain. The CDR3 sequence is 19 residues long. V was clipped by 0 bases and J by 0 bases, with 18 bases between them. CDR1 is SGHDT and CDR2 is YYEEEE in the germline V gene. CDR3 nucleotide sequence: TGTGCCAGCAGCTTGGCGGGGTGGGAGGCGACACCAACTAATGAAAAACTGTTTTTT. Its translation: CASSLAGWEATPTNEKLFF.

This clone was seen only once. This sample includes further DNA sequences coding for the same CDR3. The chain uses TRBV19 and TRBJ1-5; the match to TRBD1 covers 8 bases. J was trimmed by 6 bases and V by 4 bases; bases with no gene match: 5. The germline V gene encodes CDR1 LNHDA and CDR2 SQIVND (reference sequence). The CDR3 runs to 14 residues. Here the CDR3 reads CASSTDRGGQPQHF. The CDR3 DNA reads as TGTGCCAGTAGTACTGACAGGGGTGGTCAGCCCCAGCATTTT.

Here the CDR3 DNA reads TGTGCCAGCAGTTTAAGCTACAGCCTCTCCTACGAGCAGTACGTC. Translating it yields CASSLSYSLSYEQYV. This chain uses TRBV27 with TRBJ2-7; D uncertain. V was pared by 2 bases and J by 0 bases, with 11 bases between. This CDR3 comprises 15 residues. Germline V CDR1 and CDR2: MNHEY, SMNVEV (reference sequence).

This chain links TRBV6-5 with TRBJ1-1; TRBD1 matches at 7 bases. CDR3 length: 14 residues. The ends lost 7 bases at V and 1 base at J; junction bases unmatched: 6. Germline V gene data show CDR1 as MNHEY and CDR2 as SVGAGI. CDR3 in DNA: TGTGCCAGCACTGCACAGGGGAGGAACACTGAAGCTTTCTTT. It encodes CASTAQGRNTEAFF.

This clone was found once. CDR3 DNA sequence: TGTGCCAGCAGCGTAGTCCCTAGCGGGTACTCTGGGGCCAACGTCCTGACTTTC. This codes for CASSVVPSGYSGANVLTF. The chain employs TRBV9 and TRBJ2-6; TRBD2 matches at 8 bases. Germline CDR1 and CDR2: SGDLS and YYNGEE. The CDR3 contains 18 residues. J lost 0 bases, V lost 0 bases, and 5 bases had no gene match.

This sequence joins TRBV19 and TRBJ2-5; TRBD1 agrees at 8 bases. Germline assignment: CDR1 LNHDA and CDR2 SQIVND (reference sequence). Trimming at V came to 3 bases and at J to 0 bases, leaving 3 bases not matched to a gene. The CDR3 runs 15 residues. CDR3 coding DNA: TGTGCCAGTAGTATCCGGGACAGGTACCAAGAGACCCAGTACTTC. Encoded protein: CASSIRDRYQETQYF.

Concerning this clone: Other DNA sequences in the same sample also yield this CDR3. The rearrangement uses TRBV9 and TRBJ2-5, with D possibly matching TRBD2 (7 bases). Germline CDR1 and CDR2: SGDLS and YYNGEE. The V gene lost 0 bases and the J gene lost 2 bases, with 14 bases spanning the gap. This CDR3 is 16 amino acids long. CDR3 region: CASSVAWGGRQETQYF. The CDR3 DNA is TGTGCCAGCAGCGTAGCGTGGGGGGGGCGGCAAGAGACCCAGTACTTC.

DNA of the CDR3: TGTGCCAGCAGTAAAGGGGACAGCCCCTACGAGCAGTACGTC. Translating gives CASSKGDSPYEQYV. The chain couples TRBV28 to TRBJ2-7; 7 bases are shared with TRBD1. The V gene's germline CDR1 is MDHEN and CDR2 SYDVKM. The V and J ends lost 5 bases and 2 bases, in that order; junction bases with no gene match: 6. The CDR3 covers 14 residues.

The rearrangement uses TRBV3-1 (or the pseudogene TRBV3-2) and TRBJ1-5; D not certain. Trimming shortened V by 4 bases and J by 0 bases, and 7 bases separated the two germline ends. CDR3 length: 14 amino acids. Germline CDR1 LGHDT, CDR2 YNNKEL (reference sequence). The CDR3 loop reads CASSRVNSNQPQHF. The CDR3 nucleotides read TGTGCCAGCAGCCGAGTGAATAGCAATCAGCCCCAGCATTTT.

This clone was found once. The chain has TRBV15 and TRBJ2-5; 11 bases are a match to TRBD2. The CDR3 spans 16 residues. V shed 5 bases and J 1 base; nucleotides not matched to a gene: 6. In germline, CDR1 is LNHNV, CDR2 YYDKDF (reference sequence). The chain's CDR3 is CATSAGLAGPQETQYF. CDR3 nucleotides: TGTGCCACCAGCGCCGGACTAGCGGGCCCCCAAGAGACCCAGTACTTC.

The CDR3 coding sequence is TGTGCCAGCAGCTTGGTTGCAGGCGATGGCTACACCTTC. It yields the protein CASSLVAGDGYTF. V is TRBV5-6 and J is TRBJ1-2; no clear D. This CDR3 comprises 13 residues. The V and J ends lost 0 bases and 6 bases respectively, with 9 bases between them. Per germline, CDR1 SGHDT and CDR2 YYEEEE.

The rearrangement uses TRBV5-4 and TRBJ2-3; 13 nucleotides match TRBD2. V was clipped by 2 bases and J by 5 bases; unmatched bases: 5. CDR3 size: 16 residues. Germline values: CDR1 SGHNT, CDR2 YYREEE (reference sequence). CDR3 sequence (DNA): TGTGCCAGCAGCTTAGGACTAGCGGGAGTTGGAGATACGCAGTATTTT. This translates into CASSLGLAGVGDTQYF.

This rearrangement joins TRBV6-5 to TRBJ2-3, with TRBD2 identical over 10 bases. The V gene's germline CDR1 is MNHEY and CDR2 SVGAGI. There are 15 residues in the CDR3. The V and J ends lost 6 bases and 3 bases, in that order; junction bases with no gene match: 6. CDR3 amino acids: CASRAGGSGTDTQYF. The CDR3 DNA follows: TGTGCCAGCAGAGCGGGAGGGAGTGGTACAGATACGCAGTATTTT.

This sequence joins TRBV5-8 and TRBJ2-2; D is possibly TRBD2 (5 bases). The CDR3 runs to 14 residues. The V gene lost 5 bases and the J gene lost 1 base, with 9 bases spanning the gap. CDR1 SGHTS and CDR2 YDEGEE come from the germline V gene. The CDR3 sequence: CASRTGENTGELFF. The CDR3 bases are TGTGCCAGCAGAACCGGGGAGAACACCGGGGAGCTGTTTTTT. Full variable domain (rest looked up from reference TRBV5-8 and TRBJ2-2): EAGVTQSPTHLIKTRGQQATLRCSPISGHTSVYWYQQALGLGLQFLLWYDEGEERNRGNFPPRFSGRQFPNYSSELNVNALELEDSALYLCASRTGENTGELFFGEGSRLTVL.

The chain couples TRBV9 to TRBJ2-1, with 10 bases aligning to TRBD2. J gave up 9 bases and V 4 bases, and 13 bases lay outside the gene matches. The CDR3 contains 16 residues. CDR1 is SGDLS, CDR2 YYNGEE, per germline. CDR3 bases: TGTGCCAGCAGCCCAGGGGGGGCTAGCGGGAGTGGTGAGCAGTTCTTC. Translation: CASSPGGASGSGEQFF.

DNA of the CDR3: TGTGCCAGCAGTCCAGGAGGACAGGGTTTTTTCACTGAAGCTTTCTTT. It encodes CASSPGGQGFFTEAFF. V and J are TRBV6-2 or TRBV6-3 and TRBJ1-1; the match to TRBD1 covers 8 bases. Germline lookup yields CDR1 MNHEY and CDR2 SVGEGT. The CDR3 loop spans 16 amino acids. The J segment lost 4 bases and the V segment lost 5 bases, leaving 12 bases of the junction unmatched.

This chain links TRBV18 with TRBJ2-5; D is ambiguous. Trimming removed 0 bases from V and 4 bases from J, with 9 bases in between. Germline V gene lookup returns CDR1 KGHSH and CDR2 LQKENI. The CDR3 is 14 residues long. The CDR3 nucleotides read TGTGCCAGCTCACCACCAAATAGCCCAGAGACCCAGTACTTC. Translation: CASSPPNSPETQYF. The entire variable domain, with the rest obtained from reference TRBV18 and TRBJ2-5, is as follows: NAGVMQNPRHLVRRRGQEARLRCSPMKGHSHVYWYRQLPEEGLKFMVYLQKENIIDESGMPKERFSAEFPKEGPSILRIQQVVRGDSAAYFCASSPPNSPETQYFGPGTRLLVL.

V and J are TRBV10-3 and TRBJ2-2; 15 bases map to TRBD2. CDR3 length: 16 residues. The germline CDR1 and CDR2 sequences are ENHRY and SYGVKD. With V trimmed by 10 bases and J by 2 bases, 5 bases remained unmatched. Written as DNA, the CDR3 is TGTGCCACAGGACTAGCGGGAGGGAAAAACACCGGGGAGCTGTTTTTT. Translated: CATGLAGGKNTGELFF.

The CDR3 sequence is CASSLDPGRDSPLHF. CDR3 DNA: TGTGCCAGCAGCTTAGATCCGGGAAGGGATTCACCCCTCCACTTT. This rearrangement joins TRBV7-9 to TRBJ1-6; D not resolved. V was shortened by 1 base and J by 8 bases, with 12 bases between the two germline ends. Germline assignment: CDR1 SEHNR and CDR2 FQNEAQ (reference sequence). The CDR3 is 15 residues long.

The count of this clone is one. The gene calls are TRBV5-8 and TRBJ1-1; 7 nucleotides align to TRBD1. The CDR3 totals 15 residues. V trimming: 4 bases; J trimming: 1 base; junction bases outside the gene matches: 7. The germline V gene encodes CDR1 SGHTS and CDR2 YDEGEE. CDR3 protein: CASSRPGQKNTEAFF. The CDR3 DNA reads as TGTGCCAGCAGCCGCCCGGGACAGAAGAACACTGAAGCTTTCTTT.

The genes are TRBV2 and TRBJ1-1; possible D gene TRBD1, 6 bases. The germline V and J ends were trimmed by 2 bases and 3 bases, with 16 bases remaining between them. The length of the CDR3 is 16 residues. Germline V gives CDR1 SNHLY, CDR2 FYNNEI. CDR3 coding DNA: TGTGCCAGCAGTGAAAACTGGGAACAGGGAGACACTGAAGCTTTCTTT. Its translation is CASSENWEQGDTEAFF. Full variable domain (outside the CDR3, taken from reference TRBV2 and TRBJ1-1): EPEVTQTPSHQVTQMGQEVILRCVPISNHLYFYWYRQILGQKVEFLVSFYNNEISEKSEIFDDQFSVERPDGSNFTLKIRSTKLEDSAMYFCASSENWEQGDTEAFFGQGTRLTVV.

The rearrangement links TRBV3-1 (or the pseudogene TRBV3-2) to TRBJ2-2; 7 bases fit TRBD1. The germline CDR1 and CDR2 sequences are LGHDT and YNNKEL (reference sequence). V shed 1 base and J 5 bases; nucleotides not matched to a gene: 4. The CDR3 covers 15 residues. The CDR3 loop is CASSQGQGWTGELFF. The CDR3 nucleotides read TGTGCCAGCAGCCAAGGACAGGGTTGGACCGGGGAGCTGTTTTTT.